The 16 T cell receptor beta chains in this list originate from one sample, sequenced in a study of cytomegalovirus exposure and HLA in healthy donors. Only in-frame clones appear in the TCRdb table, and some are missing; sequencing was by immunoSEQ multiplex PCR. The data contain about 200,000 clones, about 81% of them singletons. The sample comprised PBMCs. These receptors all come from a young woman in good health and CMV-seronegative.

The chain has TRBV19 and TRBJ2-3; TRBD2 aligns across 7 bases. Germline loops: CDR1 LNHDA, CDR2 SQIVND (reference sequence). This CDR3 is built from 17 residues. V lost 1 base, J lost 2 bases, and 9 bases stayed unmatched. Written as DNA, the CDR3 is TGTGCCAGTAGTATAGGGGCTAGCGGTGCATTCACAGATACGCAGTATTTT. It is translated as CASSIGASGAFTDTQYF.

The rearrangement uses TRBV6-5 and TRBJ2-2; TRBD1 aligns across 7 bases. Germline-derived CDR1 and CDR2 are MNHEY and SVGAGI. The length of the CDR3 is 16 residues. Trimming at V came to 1 base and at J to 5 bases, leaving 7 bases not matched to a gene. The CDR3 region has the DNA TGTGCCAGCAGTTACTACACAGGGGTGGGGACCGGGGAGCTGTTTTTT. Its protein is CASSYYTGVGTGELFF.

The genes are TRBV7-9 and TRBJ2-5, with 7 positions matching TRBD2. The germline gives CDR1 SEHNR, CDR2 FQNEAQ (reference sequence). The CDR3 totals 16 residues. V lost 0 bases, J lost 2 bases, and 6 bases stayed unmatched. CDR3 in amino acids: CASSLAIGLGQETQYF. The CDR3 DNA reads TGTGCCAGCAGCTTAGCTATCGGACTAGGGCAAGAGACCCAGTACTTC. Complete variable domain (other parts from reference TRBV7-9 and TRBJ2-5): DTGVSQNPRHKITKRGQNVTFRCDPISEHNRLYWYRQTLGQGPEFLTYFQNEAQLEKSRLLSDRFSAERPKGSFSTLEIQRTEQGDSAMYLCASSLAIGLGQETQYFGPGTRLLVL.

CDR3 in amino acids: CASSDDAGGREQFF. The CDR3, as DNA: TGTGCCAGCAGTGACGACGCGGGGGGGCGGGAGCAGTTCTTC. This rearrangement joins TRBV6-1 to TRBJ2-1; 9 positions agree with TRBD2. The V and J ends lost 3 bases and 10 bases, in that order; junction bases with no gene match: 7. The CDR3 runs to 14 residues. CDR1 and CDR2 from the germline V gene are MNHNS and SASEGT.

This clone was seen a handful of times. This chain connects TRBV4-1 to TRBJ1-6, with 8 bases fitting TRBD1. The CDR3 loop spans 14 amino acids. V was pared by 1 base and J by 9 bases, with 2 bases of the junction left unmatched. The germline V gene has CDR1 MGHRA and CDR2 YSYEKL. The CDR3 DNA follows: TGCGCCAGCAGCCAAGGGACAGGGTCTTCACCCCTCCACTTT. This translates into CASSQGTGSSPLHF.

The rearrangement links TRBV27 to TRBJ2-7, with D possibly matching TRBD1 (6 bases). This CDR3 has 16 amino acids. The V end lost 3 bases, the J end lost 2 bases, and 17 bases lay between the germline ends. Per the germline V gene, CDR1 is MNHEY and CDR2 is SMNVEV (reference sequence). The CDR3 region is CASSFRVGAGPYEQYF. The CDR3 bases are TGTGCCAGCAGTTTTCGCGTGGGGGCAGGGCCCTACGAGCAGTACTTC.

This chain links TRBV6-6 with TRBJ2-2; the D is unclear. CDR1 MNHNY and CDR2 SVGAGI come from the germline V gene (reference sequence). The CDR3 is 13 residues long. V lost 4 bases and J lost 6, with 9 bases in between. The CDR3 loop reads CASSFAEAGELFF. CDR3 nucleotides: TGTGCCAGCAGTTTCGCGGAAGCCGGGGAGCTGTTTTTT.

This sequence joins TRBV6-1 and TRBJ1-2; tentatively, D is TRBD1 (6 bases). Between the trimmed V and J ends, which lost 7 bases and 2 bases, there was a span of 17 bases. This CDR3 spans 15 amino acids. Germline V gene lookup returns CDR1 MNHNS and CDR2 SASEGT. The CDR3, as DNA: TGTGCCAGCACCCCAGGTGGGGGCGGCAACTATGGCTACACCTTC. Translated: CASTPGGGGNYGYTF.

V gene TRBV29-1 combines with J gene TRBJ2-1; 8 nucleotides align to TRBD1. Looked up from germline, CDR1 is SQVTM and CDR2 is ANQGSEA. The V segment lost 4 bases and the J segment 3 bases; nucleotides outside the gene matches: 5. This CDR3 comprises 14 residues. CDR3 coding DNA: TGCAGCGTTGTACACAGGGGGATCTACAATGAGCAGTTCTTC. Its translation is CSVVHRGIYNEQFF.

The chain has TRBV5-1 and TRBJ1-6; 9 bases are shared with TRBD1. V gave up 4 bases and J gave up 8 bases; unmatched junction bases: 7. The CDR3 has 15 amino acids. Germline assignment: CDR1 SGHRS and CDR2 YFSETQ. CDR3 loop: CASSLSGQGDSPLHF. The CDR3 DNA reads TGCGCCAGCAGCCTTTCGGGACAGGGAGATTCACCCCTCCACTTT.

This rearrangement joins TRBV6-6 to TRBJ1-1, with D possibly matching TRBD1 (5 bases). The CDR3 runs 11 residues. Between the trimmed V and J ends, which lost 6 bases and 5 bases, there was a span of 7 bases. Germline CDR1 MNHNY, CDR2 SVGAGI (reference sequence). The CDR3 DNA sequence: TGTGCCAGCAGGGGGGGAACTGAAGCTTTCTTT. It encodes CASRGGTEAFF.

This clone was counted between two and nine times. The CDR3, as DNA: TGTGCCAGCAGTGGGGACAGGGGGGAATCCCACGAGCAGTACTTC. It codes for CASSGDRGESHEQYF. This chain connects TRBV25-1 to TRBJ2-7; 11 nucleotides agree with TRBD1. The CDR3 consists of 15 residues. Looked up from germline, CDR1 is MGHDK and CDR2 is SYGVNS. Trimming took 4 bases from V and 5 from J; bases not matched to a gene: 7.

V is TRBV19 and J is TRBJ1-1, with D perhaps matching TRBD1 (5 bases). Germline V gives CDR1 LNHDA, CDR2 SQIVND (reference sequence). The CDR3 extends over 14 amino acids. Trimming pared 9 bases from V and 8 bases from J, leaving 22 bases between. The CDR3 sequence is CASLQGDWGREAFF. The CDR3 DNA reads as TGTGCCAGCCTACAAGGGGATTGGGGTAGGGAAGCTTTCTTT.

This clone was seen only a few times. This chain joins TRBV11-3 and TRBJ2-2, with a weak D call TRBD1 (5 bases). This CDR3 has 17 amino acids. The ends were cut back, 5 bases at V and 5 bases at J, with 21 bases in the middle. Germline V lookup: CDR1 SGHNT, CDR2 YENEEA. CDR3 amino acids: CASSRKGNLMGTGELFF. CDR3 sequence (DNA): TGTGCCAGCAGCCGAAAGGGGAACCTTATGGGGACCGGGGAGCTGTTTTTT.

The genes are TRBV5-1 and TRBJ1-3; 8 nucleotides line up with TRBD1. Germline V gene sequence: CDR1 SGHRS, CDR2 YFSETQ. CDR3 size: 17 residues. With 4 bases clipped from V and 3 bases from J, the junction kept 12 bases outside the gene matches. CDR3 in amino acids: CASSPFDRGRRGNTIYF. The CDR3 bases are TGCGCCAGCAGCCCTTTCGACAGGGGCAGACGTGGAAACACCATATATTTT.

The chain is built from TRBV6-6 and TRBJ1-3; D is possibly TRBD1 (5 bases). This CDR3 is built from 13 residues. Germline V CDR1 and CDR2: MNHNY, SVGAGI (reference sequence). With 5 bases removed from V and 3 bases from J, the gap between germline ends came to 8 bases. The CDR3 reads CASSDSDGNTIYF. The CDR3 coding sequence is TGTGCCAGCAGTGACAGTGATGGAAACACCATATATTTT.